The 15 T cell receptor beta chains given below trace back to one sample, sequenced in a study of T cell responses to AZD1222 COVID-19 vaccine. Assay used: immunoSEQ multiplex PCR; TCRdb lists only in-frame clones, some missing. Of about 140,000 clones detected, 80% to 90% appear once; the ten largest clones hold under 2%. The input for sequencing was peripheral blood, taken on day 0 of AZD1222 vaccination. These receptors originate from an adult in good health.

This clone was picked up a small number of times. This sequence joins TRBV6-4 and TRBJ1-6; 10 bases align to TRBD1. Trimming removed 3 bases from V and 7 bases from J; junction bases left unmatched: 0. The CDR3 has 14 residues. Germline assignment: CDR1 MRHNA and CDR2 SNTAGT. CDR3 region: CASSEGQGNSPLHF. CDR3 nucleotides: TGTGCCAGCAGTGAGGGACAGGGGAATTCACCCCTCCACTTT.

The chain combines TRBV3-1 (or the pseudogene TRBV3-2) with TRBJ2-5, with 10 bases identical to TRBD1. The CDR3 spans 16 residues. Germline values: CDR1 LGHDT, CDR2 YNNKEL (reference sequence). V lost 3 bases to trimming and J lost 1 base; unmatched junction nucleotides: 5. The DNA for the CDR3 is TGTGCCAGCAGCCATCGGGACAGGGGCCTCCAAGAGACCCAGTACTTC. As protein: CASSHRDRGLQETQYF.

The V gene is TRBV5-6, the J gene TRBJ1-1; the D gene is possibly TRBD1 (5 bases). From germline, CDR1 is SGHDT and CDR2 YYEEEE. V was pared by 4 bases and J by 1 base, with 11 bases between. This CDR3 has 14 amino acids. CDR3 bases: TGTGCCAGCAGCACTGGGGGGAAGAACACTGAAGCTTTCTTT. It codes for CASSTGGKNTEAFF.

This chain links TRBV30 with TRBJ2-2, with 11 bases matching TRBD2. The CDR3 runs 19 residues. With 1 base clipped from V and 1 base from J, the junction kept 11 bases outside the gene matches. CDR1 is GTSNPN, CDR2 SVGIG, per germline (reference sequence). DNA for the CDR3: TGTGCCTGGAGTGAACTGCATATTCTAGCGGGGGGGAACACCGGGGAGCTGTTTTTT. Residues: CAWSELHILAGGNTGELFF.

The chain links TRBV6-2 or TRBV6-3 to TRBJ2-7, with TRBD2 matching over 9 bases. CDR3 length equals 16 residues. Trimming at V came to 4 bases and at J to 3 bases, leaving 10 bases not matched to a gene. The germline V gene has CDR1 MNHEY and CDR2 SVGEGT. Written as DNA, the CDR3 is TGTGCCAGCAGTTGGAATAGCGGGGGCCCAAGCTACGAGCAGTACTTC. This encodes CASSWNSGGPSYEQYF.

This sequence joins TRBV12-3 or TRBV12-4 and TRBJ2-7; possible D gene TRBD2, 6 bases. V lost 4 bases, J lost 8 bases, and 9 bases lay in between. The CDR3 sequence is 11 residues long. CDR3 sequence (DNA): TGTGCCAGCAGTTACCGGGGGAAGCAGTACTTC. Amino acid sequence: CASSYRGKQYF.

The chain uses TRBV4-2 and TRBJ1-4; D remains unclear. This CDR3 comprises 16 residues. Germline loops: CDR1 LGHNA, CDR2 YNFKEQ. V lost 0 bases to trimming and J lost 13 bases, with 21 bases between them. For the CDR3, the DNA is TGTGCCAGCAGCCAAGATCTAGGGTCGGGAAGAAGAAGACTGTTTTTT. Encoded protein: CASSQDLGSGRRRLFF.

With respect to this clone: The sample contains more than one DNA sequence encoding this CDR3. V gene TRBV13 combines with J gene TRBJ1-1; D is ambiguous. There are 11 residues in the CDR3. CDR1 is PRHDT, CDR2 FYEKMQ, per germline (reference sequence). The ends were cut back, 0 bases at V and 7 bases at J, with 3 bases in the middle. In DNA form, the CDR3 reads TGTGCCAGCAGCTTAGGGGGTGAAGCTTTCTTT. Residues: CASSLGGEAFF.

The chain recombines TRBV19 with TRBJ2-7; D is uncertain. This CDR3 has 15 amino acids. Trimming took off 6 bases at V and 1 base at J, with 16 bases between the two ends. Germline assignment: CDR1 LNHDA and CDR2 SQIVND (reference sequence). CDR3 in amino acids: CASSLLASGSYEQYF. In DNA form, the CDR3 reads TGTGCCAGTAGCCTCCTGGCGTCCGGGTCCTACGAGCAGTACTTC.

The chain is built from TRBV5-6 and TRBJ1-4; D may be TRBD1 (5 bases). The V end was cut by 1 base, the J end by 12 bases, with 10 bases between. In germline, CDR1 is SGHDT, CDR2 YYEEEE. The CDR3 sequence is 12 residues long. DNA of the CDR3: TGTGCCAGCAGCTTGAATTTGGGGGAACTGTTTTTT. Its protein is CASSLNLGELFF.

The rearrangement uses TRBV4-1 and TRBJ1-4, with TRBD1 identical over 11 bases. V dropped 1 base and J dropped 5; count of bases not matched to a gene: 3. This CDR3 comprises 16 residues. CDR1 and CDR2 (germline): MGHRA, YSYEKL. CDR3: CASSQVGTGGNEKLFF. Written as DNA, the CDR3 is TGCGCCAGCAGCCAAGTCGGGACAGGGGGAAATGAAAAACTGTTTTTT.

The gene calls are TRBV11-2 and TRBJ2-7; 7 bases agree with TRBD2. V gave up 2 bases and J gave up 0 bases; unmatched junction bases: 16. Germline CDR1 SGHAT, CDR2 FQNNGV. The CDR3 is 19 amino acids. DNA of the CDR3: TGTGCCAGCAGCTTATGGGCCCGAACGGGAGGTCCGAGCTCCTACGAGCAGTACTTC. It specifies CASSLWARTGGPSSYEQYF. The variable domain in full, completed from reference TRBV11-2 and TRBJ2-7, reads EAGVAQSPRYKIIEKRQSVAFWCNPISGHATLYWYQQILGQGPKLLIQFQNNGVVDDSQLPKDRFSAERLKGVDSTLKIQPAKLEDSAVYLCASSLWARTGGPSSYEQYFGPGTRLTVT.

The DNA of the CDR3 is TGCGCCAGCAGCTCTAGCGGCTCCTACAATGAGCAGTTCTTC. This encodes CASSSSGSYNEQFF. This sequence joins TRBV4-1 and TRBJ2-1; 7 nucleotides align to TRBD2. There are 14 residues in the CDR3. CDR1 is MGHRA and CDR2 is YSYEKL in the germline V gene. J gave up 0 bases and V 5 bases, and 1 base lay outside the gene matches.

The V and J genes are TRBV30 and TRBJ2-3, with 8 bases aligning to TRBD1. CDR3 length: 15 amino acids. J lost 2 bases, V lost 0 bases, and 4 bases had no gene match. Germline V CDR1 and CDR2: GTSNPN, SVGIG (reference sequence). This CDR3 reads CAWSVGQGSTDTQYF. The DNA for the CDR3 is TGTGCCTGGAGTGTAGGACAGGGCTCCACAGATACGCAGTATTTT.

This clone has only one observation. The chain couples TRBV2 to TRBJ2-3; 8 bases line up with TRBD2. Trimming removed 5 bases from V and 3 bases from J; junction bases left unmatched: 10. Germline loops: CDR1 SNHLY, CDR2 FYNNEI. The length of the CDR3 is 16 residues. The CDR3: CASSRDRSGRTDTQYF. DNA for the CDR3: TGTGCCAGCAGTCGGGACCGGAGCGGGAGAACAGATACGCAGTATTTT.